The next 28 T cell receptor beta chains were all read from a single sample in a study of blood T cell repertoires in COVID-19. The data were produced by immunoSEQ multiplex PCR, yet TCRdb's version contains in-frame clones alone and is incomplete. Among roughly 300,000 clones, approximately 84% were seen once, and the ten largest hold roughly 0.94%. The specimen sequenced was PBMCs or T cells enriched from blood (not recorded which). The source is a woman aged 25 to 45 who had recovered from COVID-19.

The chain combines TRBV7-2 with TRBJ2-3, with 9 nucleotides matching TRBD1. The ends lost 6 bases at V and 0 bases at J; junction bases unmatched: 4. Germline V gene data show CDR1 as SGHTA and CDR2 as FQGNSA. The CDR3 loop spans 15 amino acids. CDR3 amino acids: CASRRDRASTDTQYF. DNA of the CDR3: TGTGCCAGCAGGCGGGACAGGGCTAGCACAGATACGCAGTATTTT.

The rearrangement joins TRBV24-1 to TRBJ2-5; D possibly corresponds to TRBD1 (7 bases). V shed 3 bases and J shed 8 bases, with 18 bases lying between them. This CDR3 comprises 15 residues. The germline CDR1 and CDR2 sequences are KGHDR and SFDVKD. The CDR3, as DNA: TGTGCCACCAGTGATGGAGGGGGCCCCGTAAGAACCCAGTACTTC. It specifies CATSDGGGPVRTQYF.

This sequence joins TRBV30 and TRBJ1-5; 7 bases fit TRBD1. After removal of 0 bases from V and 2 bases from J, the junction contained 1 base not matched to a gene. Germline V lookup: CDR1 GTSNPN, CDR2 SVGIG (reference sequence). This CDR3 is built from 14 residues. CDR3 sequence: CAWSVGQGNQPQHF. The CDR3 coding sequence is TGTGCCTGGAGTGTTGGACAGGGCAATCAGCCCCAGCATTTT.

A remark on this clone: A junction boundary mismatches the germline segment, possibly from a read error. Other nucleotide sequences from this sample produce the same CDR3. The chain is built from TRBV5-5 and TRBJ1-5, with 9 positions matching TRBD1. The CDR3 is made up of 15 amino acids. CDR1 and CDR2 from the germline V gene are SGHKS and YYEKEE (reference sequence). CDR3 residues: CASNEQGALDQPQHF. The CDR3 coding sequence is TGTGCCAGCAACGAACAGGGGGCATTAGATCAACCCCAGCATTTT.

This chain uses TRBV21-1 with TRBJ1-4; the listed D gene, TRBD1, was not tested against the DNA. TRBV21-1 is reported as a pseudogene. This CDR3 contains 15 residues. CDR3 DNA: TGTGCCAGCAGCTTAACAGTCTTGTCTAATGAAAAACTGTTTTTT. Translation: CASSLTVLSNEKLFF.

This clone appeared once. The chain's CDR3 is CASRDGRRGDNQPQHF. Here the CDR3 DNA reads TGTGCCAGCAGGGACGGGAGGAGGGGGGACAATCAGCCCCAGCATTTT. The chain couples TRBV28 to TRBJ1-5, with a possible D match to TRBD1 (6 bases). Germline assignment: CDR1 MDHEN and CDR2 SYDVKM. Between the trimmed V and J ends, which lost 6 bases and 3 bases, there was a span of 18 bases. The CDR3 is 16 residues long.

This chain uses TRBV5-1 with TRBJ1-4; perhaps TRBD1 as D (6 bases). This CDR3 is 14 amino acids long. CDR1 and CDR2 from the germline V gene are SGHRS and YFSETQ. Trimming cost V 5 bases and J 8 bases, with 16 bases left between them. CDR3 DNA: TGCGCCAGCAGTCCCAGGGGATTGGAGGAAAAACTGTTTTTT. As protein: CASSPRGLEEKLFF.

The chain combines TRBV4-1 with TRBJ1-2; unclear D gene. Trimming removed 3 bases from V and 0 bases from J, with 11 bases in between. The CDR3 is 15 residues long. Germline CDR1 and CDR2: MGHRA and YSYEKL. The CDR3: CASSQAEATNYGYTF. CDR3 in DNA: TGCGCCAGCAGCCAGGCCGAGGCAACTAACTATGGCTACACCTTC.

This clone was observed once. The rearrangement joins TRBV9 to TRBJ2-7; 8 bases agree with TRBD1. The germline V gene has CDR1 SGDLS and CDR2 YYNGEE. Trimming cost V 0 bases and J 2 bases; bases outside gene matches: 10. The CDR3 is made up of 17 amino acids. This chain's CDR3 is CASSVGTGSAEAYEQYF. In DNA, the CDR3 is TGTGCCAGCAGCGTAGGGACAGGGAGCGCCGAGGCCTACGAGCAGTACTTC.

This clone was picked up one time. The chain recombines TRBV6-5 with TRBJ1-1; D is possibly TRBD1 (5 bases). Germline CDR1 and CDR2: MNHEY and SVGAGI. This CDR3 comprises 15 residues. V was trimmed by 9 bases and J by 5 bases, leaving 22 bases between them. In DNA, the CDR3 is TGTGCCAGTGGGGGGTTAGGGCGTGGGCTGACTGAAGCTTTCTTT. This translates into CASGGLGRGLTEAFF.

The rearrangement links TRBV27 to TRBJ2-2, with 7 positions matching TRBD2. J lost 2 bases, V lost 2 bases, and 5 bases had no gene match. CDR3 length equals 16 residues. Per the germline V gene, CDR1 is MNHEY and CDR2 is SMNVEV (reference sequence). CDR3 sequence: CASSLPSGTNTGELFF. The CDR3 nucleotides read TGTGCCAGCAGTTTACCCAGCGGGACCAACACCGGGGAGCTGTTTTTT.

The chain links TRBV5-1 to TRBJ2-7, with a possible D match to TRBD1 (5 bases). CDR3 length: 15 residues. The germline gives CDR1 SGHRS, CDR2 YFSETQ. With 1 base removed from V and 0 bases from J, the gap between germline ends came to 11 bases. CDR3 DNA: TGCGCCAGCAGCTTGCAGGGCTTGAGCTCCTACGAGCAGTACTTC. Amino acid sequence: CASSLQGLSSYEQYF.

V gene TRBV4-3 combines with J gene TRBJ2-5, with TRBD2 identical over 7 bases. The germline CDR1 and CDR2 sequences are LGHNA and YSLEER. Germline trimming cut 3 bases from V and 1 base from J; bases unmatched to any gene: 5. The CDR3 length is 15 residues. The chain's CDR3 is CASSHRAGTQETQYF. The CDR3 nucleotides are TGCGCCAGCAGCCACCGAGCGGGGACCCAAGAGACCCAGTACTTC.

This chain links TRBV24-1 with TRBJ2-3, with D possibly being TRBD1 (5 bases). This CDR3 region has 13 residues. Germline V CDR1 and CDR2: KGHDR, SFDVKD. V was clipped by 9 bases and J by 0 bases, with 9 bases between them. The CDR3 DNA is TGTGCCACCTCCCAGGGAAGCACAGATACGCAGTATTTT. Amino acid sequence: CATSQGSTDTQYF.

V gene TRBV28 combines with J gene TRBJ1-1, with unresolved D. The CDR3 runs 12 residues. Between the trimmed V and J ends, which lost 8 bases and 2 bases, there was a span of 9 bases. The germline gives CDR1 MDHEN, CDR2 SYDVKM. CDR3 DNA: TGTGCCAGCGCCGTGAGAAACACTGAAGCTTTCTTT. Its protein product is CASAVRNTEAFF.

V and J are TRBV5-4 and TRBJ2-5; 9 nucleotides agree with TRBD1. Germline-derived CDR1 and CDR2 are SGHNT and YYREEE (reference sequence). V was clipped by 2 bases and J by 5 bases; unmatched bases: 4. The CDR3 runs 14 residues. CDR3 DNA sequence: TGTGCCAGCAGCTTCACAGGGGGCGCTGAGACCCAGTACTTC. Protein product: CASSFTGGAETQYF.

The gene calls are TRBV30 and TRBJ1-5; D is perhaps TRBD1 (6 bases). Germline CDR1 GTSNPN, CDR2 SVGIG (reference sequence). The CDR3 runs 16 residues. V dropped 3 bases and J dropped 2 bases, with 17 bases sitting between them. This chain's CDR3 is CAWSAGTSGGNQPQHF. The CDR3 DNA is TGTGCCTGGAGCGCCGGGACGTCAGGGGGCAATCAGCCCCAGCATTTT. The full variable domain, completed using reference TRBV30 and TRBJ1-5, is SQTIHQWPATLVQPVGSPLSLECTVEGTSNPNLYWYRQAAGRGLQLLFYSVGIGQISSEVPQNLSASRPQDRQFILSSKKLLLSDSGFYLCAWSAGTSGGNQPQHFGDGTRLSIL.

As for this clone: This is likely a read error, given that the CDR3 carries no conserved phenylalanine or tryptophan at its end. No DNA is shown, since the ends of the CDR3 on it are uncertain; the CDR3 is the one TCRdb lists. The V gene is TRBV11-3, the J gene TRBJ1-1; TRBD1, the table's D call, was not compared with the DNA. Per germline, CDR1 SGHNT and CDR2 YENEEA. The CDR3 spans 13 residues, counting both ends. This CDR3 is CASSPSLPLDRAP.

This sequence joins TRBV12-5 and TRBJ1-2; no clear D gene. There are 14 residues in the CDR3. Deletions cut 6 bases from V and 4 bases from J, with 15 bases between. Germline V gene lookup returns CDR1 LGHNT and CDR2 FRNRAP. The CDR3 DNA reads as TGTGCTAGTGGCCCCGGACTGAGCCTCTATGGCTACACCTTC. Amino acids: CASGPGLSLYGYTF.

This chain connects TRBV5-1 to TRBJ1-1, with 8 bases aligning to TRBD1. V lost 4 bases and J lost 1; bases outside the gene matches: 6. CDR1 and CDR2 (germline): SGHRS, YFSETQ. The CDR3 extends over 15 amino acids. The CDR3 DNA is TGCGCCAGCAGCAAAAGACAGGGGCGGAACACTGAAGCTTTCTTT. It yields the protein CASSKRQGRNTEAFF.

The chain is built from TRBV30 and TRBJ2-1; possible D gene TRBD2, 5 bases. This CDR3 is 12 amino acids long. The V end was cut by 1 base, the J end by 8 bases, with 9 bases between. From germline, CDR1 is GTSNPN and CDR2 SVGIG (reference sequence). CDR3 DNA: TGTGCCTGGAGTGGCGGGCAATATGAGCAGTTCTTC. Its protein is CAWSGGQYEQFF.

This sequence joins TRBV6-5 and TRBJ1-2, with D possibly matching TRBD1 (6 bases). The V gene's germline CDR1 is MNHEY and CDR2 SVGAGI. The CDR3 is 13 amino acids. Trimming cost V 5 bases and J 7 bases, with 14 bases left between them. CDR3 in DNA: TGTGCCAGCAGTCACAGGGATCTTTTTGGCTACACCTTC. This sequence encodes CASSHRDLFGYTF.

The V gene is TRBV27, the J gene TRBJ2-4, with D perhaps TRBD1 (6 bases). There are 15 residues in the CDR3. Germline values: CDR1 MNHEY, CDR2 SMNVEV (reference sequence). With 5 bases removed from V and 2 bases from J, the gap between germline ends came to 13 bases. The DNA of the CDR3 is TGTGCCAGCAGTAAACAACAGGGATCCAAAAACATTCAGTACTTC. Encoded protein: CASSKQQGSKNIQYF.

V gene TRBV11-2 combines with J gene TRBJ2-1; TRBD2 aligns across 12 bases. The CDR3 extends over 15 amino acids. Per germline, CDR1 SGHAT and CDR2 FQNNGV. The ends lost 4 bases at V and 7 bases at J; junction bases unmatched: 5. In DNA, the CDR3 is TGTGCCAGCAGCTCTAGCGGGGGGGCCGGGAATGAGCAGTTCTTC. The encoded protein is CASSSSGGAGNEQFF.

The rearrangement links TRBV29-1 to TRBJ2-5; 11 bases match TRBD2. The CDR3 runs 14 residues. CDR1 and CDR2 (germline): SQVTM, ANQGSEA. Losses at the gene ends were 6 bases for V and 2 bases for J; bases not matched to a gene: 5. For the CDR3, the DNA is TGCAGCGTCGAGACTAGCGGGGCACAAGAGACCCAGTACTTC. Its translation: CSVETSGAQETQYF. Full variable domain (outside the CDR3, taken from reference TRBV29-1 and TRBJ2-5): SAVISQKPSRDICQRGTSLTIQCQVDSQVTMMFWYRQQPGQSLTLIATANQGSEATYESGFVIDKFPISRPNLTFSTLTVSNMSPEDSSIYLCSVETSGAQETQYFGPGTRLLVL.

The chain combines TRBV5-1 with TRBJ2-3, with 9 bases identical to TRBD2. The length of the CDR3 is 16 residues. Germline V lookup: CDR1 SGHRS, CDR2 YFSETQ. V trimming: 1 base; J trimming: 1 base; junction bases outside the gene matches: 4. Written as DNA, the CDR3 is TGCGCCAGCAGCTTGTTATCTAGCGGGGGCACAGATACGCAGTATTTT. Its protein product is CASSLLSSGGTDTQYF.

The chain links TRBV28 to TRBJ1-1; 8 bases align to TRBD1. Germline V gene sequence: CDR1 MDHEN, CDR2 SYDVKM. J was trimmed by 2 bases and V by 5 bases; bases with no gene match: 10. This CDR3 comprises 16 residues. DNA of the CDR3: TGTGCCAGCAGTCCCGGCCCAGGACAGGGTAACACTGAAGCTTTCTTT. This gives the protein CASSPGPGQGNTEAFF.

A single count supports this clone. The chain recombines TRBV24-1 with TRBJ2-7, with TRBD1 identical over 9 bases. CDR1 is KGHDR and CDR2 is SFDVKD in the germline V gene. The J segment lost 2 bases and the V segment lost 6 bases, leaving 4 bases of the junction unmatched. The CDR3 is made up of 14 amino acids. The CDR3: CATSKGQGPYEQYF. The CDR3 bases are TGTGCCACCAGTAAGGGACAGGGCCCCTACGAGCAGTACTTC.